The 13 T cell receptor beta chains below all came from one sample that was sequenced in a study of blood T cell repertoires in COVID-19. Sequenced by immunoSEQ multiplex PCR; TCRdb stores in-frame clones only, minus some. Counted here are tens of thousands of clones, approximately 88% occurring once; the ten biggest clones make up approximately 8.1%. The specimen sequenced was peripheral blood. The receptors were gathered from a woman in her seventies with acute or convalescent COVID-19.

This chain uses TRBV29-1 with TRBJ2-3; 8 bases map to TRBD2. This CDR3 spans 16 amino acids. V was clipped by 8 bases and J by 0 bases; unmatched bases: 13. Germline assignment: CDR1 SQVTM and CDR2 ANQGSEA. In nucleotides, the CDR3 is TGCAGCCTCACTAGCGGTAGTGGGTTTAGCACAGATACGCAGTATTTT. Encoded protein: CSLTSGSGFSTDTQYF.

The V call is TRBV4-3, the J call TRBJ2-3; no firm D call. With 0 bases removed from V and 2 bases from J, the gap between germline ends came to 15 bases. The CDR3 loop spans 17 amino acids. The germline CDR1 and CDR2 sequences are LGHNA and YSLEER. The CDR3 sequence is CASSQDRAGTFTDTQYF. CDR3 in DNA: TGCGCCAGCAGCCAAGATCGTGCAGGAACCTTCACAGATACGCAGTATTTT.

The V call is TRBV18, the J call TRBJ1-1; D might be TRBD1 (6 bases). Germline values: CDR1 KGHSH, CDR2 LQKENI. CDR3 length: 14 residues. The V and J ends lost 0 bases and 6 bases respectively, with 11 bases between them. The CDR3 bases are TGTGCCAGCTCACCACCTGCAGGGGTCTCTGAAGCTTTCTTT. It encodes CASSPPAGVSEAFF. The full variable domain, with the rest looked up from reference TRBV18 and TRBJ1-1, is NAGVMQNPRHLVRRRGQEARLRCSPMKGHSHVYWYRQLPEEGLKFMVYLQKENIIDESGMPKERFSAEFPKEGPSILRIQQVVRGDSAAYFCASSPPAGVSEAFFGQGTRLTVV.

In its sample, this clone was seen once. This chain connects TRBV5-1 to TRBJ1-4; 7 bases align to TRBD1. The germline V gene has CDR1 SGHRS and CDR2 YFSETQ. Unmatched junction bases numbered 5, after V lost 3 bases and J lost 6 bases. The CDR3 runs to 14 residues. CDR3 in amino acids: CASSWDSVDEKLFF. The DNA of the CDR3 is TGCGCCAGCAGCTGGGACAGTGTCGATGAAAAACTGTTTTTT.

The V gene is TRBV29-1, the J gene TRBJ2-5, with D possibly being TRBD2 (6 bases). Per germline, CDR1 SQVTM and CDR2 ANQGSEA. CDR3 size: 14 residues. V lost 5 bases and J 2 bases, leaving 15 bases between the germline ends. The CDR3 DNA reads TGCAGCGTTTTTCCCGGGAGTGATCAAGAGACCCAGTACTTC. This codes for CSVFPGSDQETQYF.

This chain links TRBV19 with TRBJ2-2, with TRBD2 matching over 8 bases. Germline trimming cut 6 bases from V and 3 bases from J; bases unmatched to any gene: 9. The CDR3 spans 16 residues. Germline loops: CDR1 LNHDA, CDR2 SQIVND (reference sequence). CDR3 amino acids: CASRGSVSGDTGELFF. CDR3 sequence (DNA): TGTGCCAGTAGGGGGTCGGTTAGCGGGGACACCGGGGAGCTGTTTTTT.

This clone appeared a few times. This chain connects TRBV28 to TRBJ2-3, with TRBD2 identical over 8 bases. Germline V gene data show CDR1 as MDHEN and CDR2 as SYDVKM. The CDR3 sequence is 14 residues long. V trimming: 2 bases; J trimming: 4 bases; junction bases outside the gene matches: 2. CDR3 amino acids: CASSLLSGADTQYF. CDR3 nucleotide sequence: TGTGCCAGCAGTTTACTTAGCGGGGCAGATACGCAGTATTTT.

This chain links TRBV27 with TRBJ2-4; possible D gene TRBD2, 5 bases. The CDR3 extends over 11 amino acids. V lost 3 bases, J lost 8 bases, and 5 bases lay in between. The germline gives CDR1 MNHEY, CDR2 SMNVEV (reference sequence). For the CDR3, the DNA is TGTGCCAGCAGTTTCGGGGACATTCAGTACTTC. As protein: CASSFGDIQYF.

This chain uses TRBV6-5 with TRBJ1-5, with 10 nucleotides matching TRBD1. The trim removed 6 bases at V and 6 bases at J, leaving 8 bases unmatched. Looked up from germline, CDR1 is MNHEY and CDR2 is SVGAGI. The CDR3 is 15 amino acids. In DNA form, the CDR3 reads TGTGCCAGCAGACCGGGACAGGGGATTAGTCAGCCCCAGCATTTT. Its protein product is CASRPGQGISQPQHF.

V usage is TRBV7-2 and J usage is TRBJ2-1; 10 nucleotides agree with TRBD1. CDR1 is SGHTA and CDR2 is FQGNSA in the germline V gene. The trim removed 0 bases at V and 15 bases at J, leaving 2 bases unmatched. The CDR3 totals 12 residues. The CDR3 DNA follows: TGTGCCAGCAGCTTAGCCGGACAGGGGGTGTTCTTC. It codes for CASSLAGQGVFF.

The chain couples TRBV9 to TRBJ2-3; 8 bases are a match to TRBD2. The junction had 3 bases not matched to a gene; V was cut back by 0 bases and J by 6 bases. This CDR3 contains 14 residues. Germline V gives CDR1 SGDLS, CDR2 YYNGEE. The CDR3 spells CASSVVGTRDTQYF. The DNA for the CDR3 is TGTGCCAGCAGCGTAGTAGGGACTAGGGATACGCAGTATTTT.

The chain is built from TRBV19 and TRBJ2-1; weak D call: TRBD1 (6 bases). In germline, CDR1 is LNHDA, CDR2 SQIVND (reference sequence). V dropped 0 bases and J dropped 6 bases, with 9 bases sitting between them. The CDR3 consists of 14 residues. Here the CDR3 DNA reads TGTGCCAGTAGTATAGATCGCAGGGGCAATGAGCAGTTCTTC. It is translated as CASSIDRRGNEQFF. Full variable domain (outside the CDR3, taken from reference TRBV19 and TRBJ2-1): DGGITQSPKYLFRKEGQNVTLSCEQNLNHDAMYWYRQDPGQGLRLIYYSQIVNDFQKGDIAEGYSVSREKKESFPLTVTSAQKNPTAFYLCASSIDRRGNEQFFGPGTRLTVL.

The chain couples TRBV5-1 to TRBJ2-2, with 11 nucleotides matching TRBD1. Per the germline V gene, CDR1 is SGHRS and CDR2 is YFSETQ. J was trimmed by 5 bases and V by 4 bases; bases with no gene match: 7. The length of the CDR3 is 16 residues. The CDR3 DNA follows: TGCGCCAGCAGCCGAGGACAGGGGGCTGCTACCGGGGAGCTGTTTTTT. Encoded protein: CASSRGQGAATGELFF. Full variable domain (remainder filled in from reference TRBV5-1 and TRBJ2-2): KAGVTQTPRYLIKTRGQQVTLSCSPISGHRSVSWYQQTPGQGLQFLFEYFSETQRNKGNFPGRFSGRQFSNSRSEMNVSTLELGDSALYLCASSRGQGAATGELFFGEGSRLTVL.